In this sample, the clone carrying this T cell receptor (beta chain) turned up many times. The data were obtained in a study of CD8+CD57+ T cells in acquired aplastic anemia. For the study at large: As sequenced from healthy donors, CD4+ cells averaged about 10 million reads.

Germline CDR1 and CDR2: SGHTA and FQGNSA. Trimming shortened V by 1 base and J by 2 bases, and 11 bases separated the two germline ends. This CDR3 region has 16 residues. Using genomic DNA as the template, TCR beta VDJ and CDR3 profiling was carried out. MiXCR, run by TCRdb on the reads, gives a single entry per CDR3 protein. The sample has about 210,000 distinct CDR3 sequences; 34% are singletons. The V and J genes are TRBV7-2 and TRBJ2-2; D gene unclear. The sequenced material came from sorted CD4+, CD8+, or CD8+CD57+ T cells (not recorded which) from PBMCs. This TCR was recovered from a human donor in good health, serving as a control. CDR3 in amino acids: CASSLEGYTNTGELFF. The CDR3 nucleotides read TGTGCCAGCAGCTTAGAGGGCTACACCAACACCGGGGAGCTGTTTTTT.